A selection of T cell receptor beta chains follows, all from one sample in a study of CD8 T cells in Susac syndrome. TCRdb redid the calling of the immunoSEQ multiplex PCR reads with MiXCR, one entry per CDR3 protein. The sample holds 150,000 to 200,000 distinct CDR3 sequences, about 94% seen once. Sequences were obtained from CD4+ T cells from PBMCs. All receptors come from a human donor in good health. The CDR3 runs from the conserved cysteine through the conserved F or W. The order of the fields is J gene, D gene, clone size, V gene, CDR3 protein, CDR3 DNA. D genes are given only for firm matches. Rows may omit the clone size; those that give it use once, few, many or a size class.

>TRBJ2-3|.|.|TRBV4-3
CASSQDSADTQYF
TGCGCCAGCAGCCAAGATTCCGCAGATACGCAGTATTTT
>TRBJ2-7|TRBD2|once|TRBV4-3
CASSLYRTSGGTREQYF
TGCGCCAGCAGCTTGTATAGGACTAGCGGGGGAACGAGGGAGCAGTACTTC
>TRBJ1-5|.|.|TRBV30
CAWSVQENQPQHF
TGTGCCTGGAGTGTCCAAGAGAATCAGCCCCAGCATTTT
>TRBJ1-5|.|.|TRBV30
CAWSVGTWQPQHF
TGTGCCTGGAGTGTCGGTACCTGGCAGCCCCAGCATTTT
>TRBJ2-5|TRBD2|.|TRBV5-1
CASSTGTSQETQYF
TGCGCCAGCAGCACGGGGACTAGCCAAGAGACCCAGTACTTC
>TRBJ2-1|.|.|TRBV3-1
CASSRFPTDNNEQFF
TGTGCCAGCAGCCGCTTCCCCACGGATAACAATGAGCAGTTCTTC
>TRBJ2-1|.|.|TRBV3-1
CASSPRQDLGGNEQFF
TGTGCCAGCAGCCCTAGACAGGATTTGGGGGGCAATGAGCAGTTCTTC
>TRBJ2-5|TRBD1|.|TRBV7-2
CASSFQLAGTGVETQYF
TGTGCCAGCAGCTTTCAGCTGGCCGGGACAGGGGTAGAGACCCAGTACTTC
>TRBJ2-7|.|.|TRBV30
CAWSRTLVGEQYF
TGTGCCTGGAGCCGAACTTTGGTGGGCGAGCAGTACTTC
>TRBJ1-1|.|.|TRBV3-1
CASSLPQENTEAFF
TGTGCCAGCAGCCTCCCCCAGGAGAACACTGAAGCTTTCTTT
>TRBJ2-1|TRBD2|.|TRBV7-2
CASSLSPLAGGFNEQFF
TGTGCCAGCAGCTTATCCCCATTAGCGGGGGGATTCAATGAGCAGTTCTTC
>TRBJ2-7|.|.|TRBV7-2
CASSLLTGMNYEQYF
TGTGCCAGCAGCCTGTTGACAGGAATGAACTACGAGCAGTACTTC
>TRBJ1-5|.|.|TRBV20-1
CSAPDSVRGPQHF
TGCAGTGCCCCGGACAGCGTGAGGGGGCCCCAGCATTTT
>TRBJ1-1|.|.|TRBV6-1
CASSARSGTFHTEAFF
TGTGCCAGCAGTGCCAGGTCCGGGACATTTCACACTGAAGCTTTCTTT
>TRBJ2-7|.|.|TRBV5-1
CASSLAGTKGEQYF
TGCGCCAGCAGCTTAGCCGGGACGAAGGGCGAGCAGTACTTC
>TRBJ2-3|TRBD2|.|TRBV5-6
CASSPGLAGPDTQYF
TGTGCCAGCAGCCCGGGACTAGCGGGGCCAGATACGCAGTATTTT
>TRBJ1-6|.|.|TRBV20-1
CSARLRGRSPLHF
TGCAGTGCTAGACTCCGGGGGAGGTCACCCCTCCACTTT
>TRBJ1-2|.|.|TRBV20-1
CSASTGYGYTF
TGCAGTGCTAGTACAGGGTACGGCTACACCTTC
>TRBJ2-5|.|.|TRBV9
CASSVASGGVSETQYF
TGTGCCAGCAGCGTAGCGTCAGGGGGGGTGTCCGAGACCCAGTACTTC
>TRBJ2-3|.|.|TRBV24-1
CATTGRGTDTQYF
TGTGCCACCACGGGCAGAGGGACAGATACGCAGTATTTT
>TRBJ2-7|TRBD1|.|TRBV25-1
CASSGTGGRNEQYF
TGTGCCAGCAGTGGAACAGGGGGGAGGAACGAGCAGTACTTC
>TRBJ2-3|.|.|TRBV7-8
CASSSKGVVGILDTQYF
TGTGCCAGCAGCTCCAAAGGGGTGGTGGGAATCTTGGATACGCAGTATTTT
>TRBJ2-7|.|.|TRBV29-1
CSVARGGNYEQYF
TGCAGCGTTGCTAGGGGGGGAAACTACGAGCAGTACTTC
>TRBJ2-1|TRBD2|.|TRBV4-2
CASSQGTRWYEQFF
TGTGCCAGCAGCCAAGGGACTAGATGGTATGAGCAGTTCTTC
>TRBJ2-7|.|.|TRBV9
CASSVRPTEDEQYF
TGTGCCAGCAGCGTAAGGCCCACAGAGGACGAGCAGTACTTC
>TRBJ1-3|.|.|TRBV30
CAWDRNSGNTIYF
TGTGCCTGGGACCGGAACTCTGGAAACACCATATATTTT
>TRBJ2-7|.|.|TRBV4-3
CASSQAYGTGIYEQYF
TGCGCCAGCAGCCAAGCGTACGGGACGGGAATCTACGAGCAGTACTTC
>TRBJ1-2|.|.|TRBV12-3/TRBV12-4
CASSLGTGISGYTF
TGTGCCAGCAGTTTAGGTACCGGGATTAGTGGCTACACCTTC
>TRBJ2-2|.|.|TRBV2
CASSNSPTGELFF
TGTGCCAGCAGTAATAGCCCCACCGGGGAGCTGTTTTTT
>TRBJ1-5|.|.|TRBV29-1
CSVGPGNNQPQHF
TGCAGCGTTGGTCCAGGGAACAATCAGCCCCAGCATTTT
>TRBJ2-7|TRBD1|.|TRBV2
CASSADRASYEQYF
TGTGCCAGCAGTGCGGACAGGGCCTCCTACGAGCAGTACTTC
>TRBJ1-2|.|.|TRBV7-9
CASSHIWQNYGYTF
TGTGCCAGCAGCCACATTTGGCAGAACTATGGCTACACCTTC
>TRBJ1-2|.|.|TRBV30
CAWRSGGPPNYGYTF
TGTGCCTGGAGGTCGGGCGGGCCCCCCAACTATGGCTACACCTTC
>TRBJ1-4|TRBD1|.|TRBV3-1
CASSQGTGRNEKLFF
TGTGCCAGCAGCCAGGGGACAGGACGAAATGAAAAACTGTTTTTT
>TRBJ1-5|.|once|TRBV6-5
CASSSGTPNQPQHF
TGTGCCAGCAGTTCCGGGACTCCCAATCAGCCCCAGCATTTT
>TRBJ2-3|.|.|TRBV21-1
CASSKDKQGSTDTQYF
TGTGCCAGCAGCAAAGACAAACAGGGTAGCACAGATACGCAGTATTTT
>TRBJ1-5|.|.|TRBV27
CASSWPDSFFWPQHF
TGTGCCAGCAGTTGGCCGGACAGCTTCTTCTGGCCCCAGCATTTT
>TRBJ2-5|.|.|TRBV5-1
CASSSGTAQETQYF
TGCGCCAGCAGCTCCGGGACGGCTCAAGAGACCCAGTACTTC
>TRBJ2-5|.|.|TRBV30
CAWSTNPTPMGETQYF
TGTGCCTGGAGTACAAACCCGACTCCTATGGGAGAGACCCAGTACTTC
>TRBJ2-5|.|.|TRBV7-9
CASSRLGPQETQYF
TGTGCCAGCAGCCGCCTTGGGCCGCAAGAGACCCAGTACTTC
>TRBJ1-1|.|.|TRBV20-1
CSARDRNSLNTEAFF
TGCAGTGCTAGAGATAGGAACAGTCTGAACACTGAAGCTTTCTTT
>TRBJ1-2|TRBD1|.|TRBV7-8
CASSVRQGANYGYTF
TGTGCCAGCAGCGTTCGACAGGGGGCCAACTATGGCTACACCTTC
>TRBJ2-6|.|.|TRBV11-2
CASSYRSGSGANVLTF
TGTGCCAGCAGCTACCGATCGGGCTCTGGGGCCAACGTCCTGACTTTC
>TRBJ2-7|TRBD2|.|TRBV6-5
CASSRERGSTYEQYF
TGTGCCAGCAGTCGGGAGCGGGGCAGTACCTACGAGCAGTACTTC
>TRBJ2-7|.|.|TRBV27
CASSSQRGSSSYEQYF
TGTGCCAGCAGTTCCCAGAGGGGATCAAGCTCCTACGAGCAGTACTTC
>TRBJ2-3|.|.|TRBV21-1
CASSVINPGHPDDTQYF
TGTGCCAGCAGCGTGATCAATCCGGGACACCCCGATGATACGCAGTATTTT
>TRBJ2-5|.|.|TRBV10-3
CAISGRVGETQYF
TGTGCCATCAGTGGAAGGGTCGGAGAGACCCAGTACTTC
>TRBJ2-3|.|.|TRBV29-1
CSVVSRGRDTQYF
TGCAGCGTTGTTTCGCGGGGTAGAGATACGCAGTATTTT
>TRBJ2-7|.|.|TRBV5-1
CASSRDFYEQYF
TGCGCCAGCAGCCGGGACTTCTACGAGCAGTACTTC
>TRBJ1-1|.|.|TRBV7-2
CASSPQKGDTEAFF
TGTGCCAGCAGCCCACAGAAGGGGGACACTGAAGCTTTCTTT
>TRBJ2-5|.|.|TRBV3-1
CASSQPPQVETQYF
TGTGCCAGCAGCCAGCCTCCCCAGGTGGAGACCCAGTACTTC
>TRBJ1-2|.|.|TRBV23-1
CASTTRGDGLTNYGYTF
TGCGCCAGCACAACAAGGGGGGACGGCCTGACTAACTATGGCTACACCTTC
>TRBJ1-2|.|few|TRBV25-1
CASSESGIGYTF
TGTGCCAGCAGTGAATCTGGGATTGGCTACACCTTC
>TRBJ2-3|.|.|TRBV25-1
CATSKPTGTDTQYF
TGTGCCACCTCGAAACCGACAGGCACAGATACGCAGTATTTT
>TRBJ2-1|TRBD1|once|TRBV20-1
CSARGNLGTAYNEQFF
TGCAGTGCTAGAGGAAACCTCGGGACAGCCTACAATGAGCAGTTCTTC